A selection of T cell receptor beta chains follows, all from one sample in a study of cytomegalovirus exposure and HLA in healthy donors. The data were produced by immunoSEQ multiplex PCR, yet TCRdb's version contains in-frame clones alone and is incomplete. Found here are 80,000 to 95,000 clones, around 96% of them singletons; the top ten hold about 1.3%. Material: PBMCs. These TCRs come from a woman between 18 and 30 years old in good health and CMV-seronegative. The CDR3 runs from the conserved cysteine through the conserved F or W. D genes are given only for firm matches. The size of a clone is reported for some rows only, either as once, few or many, or as a class for expanded clones.

>TRBJ2-7|TRBD2|NA|TRBV6-5
CASSYSQAGGTYEQYF
TGTGCCAGCAGTTACTCTCAGGCGGGGGGCACCTACGAGCAGTACTTC
>TRBJ2-7|TRBD2|NA|TRBV6-4
CASPGLAGSIHYGEQYF
TGTGCCAGCCCAGGACTAGCGGGAAGTATCCACTACGGCGAGCAGTACTTC
>TRBJ2-5|NA|once|TRBV19
CASSGVGRGQETQYF
TGTGCCAGTAGTGGGGTAGGGAGAGGCCAAGAGACCCAGTACTTC
>TRBJ2-7|NA|NA|TRBV14
CASSPYGRQSWYEQYF
TGTGCCAGCAGCCCATACGGTAGACAATCTTGGTACGAGCAGTACTTC
>TRBJ1-5|NA|NA|TRBV6-5
CASSYGYPPSPQHF
TGTGCCAGCAGTTACGGTTACCCCCCGAGTCCCCAGCATTTT
>TRBJ2-3|TRBD2|NA|TRBV7-8
CASSLGLERGGTDTQYF
TGTGCCAGCAGCTTAGGGTTAGAGCGGGGGGGCACAGATACGCAGTATTTT
>TRBJ2-7|TRBD2|NA|TRBV5-4
CASSGSTSGSLYEQYF
TGTGCCAGCAGCGGATCTACTAGCGGGAGTTTGTACGAGCAGTACTTC
>TRBJ2-3|TRBD1|NA|TRBV6-1
CASSESSQGVADTQYF
TGTGCCAGCAGTGAATCTTCACAGGGGGTCGCAGATACGCAGTATTTT
>TRBJ2-1|TRBD2|NA|TRBV7-2
CASSLYFLLAGGYDNEQFF
TGTGCCAGCAGCTTATACTTCCTACTAGCGGGAGGGTATGATAATGAGCAGTTCTTC
>TRBJ2-2|TRBD1|NA|TRBV28
CASRRRGWDTGELFF
TGTGCCAGCAGGCGCAGGGGGTGGGACACCGGGGAGCTGTTTTTT
>TRBJ2-7|TRBD1|NA|TRBV30
CAWSTGQGYEQYF
TGTGCCTGGAGTACGGGACAGGGCTACGAGCAGTACTTC
>TRBJ1-6|NA|NA|TRBV14
CASSRGGGFNSPLHF
TGTGCCAGCAGCCGAGGAGGCGGCTTTAATTCACCCCTCCACTTT
>TRBJ2-7|NA|NA|TRBV11-2
CASSLFGGAEQYF
TGTGCCAGCAGCTTATTCGGAGGGGCCGAGCAGTACTTC
>TRBJ2-1|TRBD2|NA|TRBV11-2
CASSPGLAGGNNEQFF
TGTGCCAGCAGCCCCGGACTAGCGGGAGGGAACAATGAGCAGTTCTTC
>TRBJ2-1|TRBD1|NA|TRBV10-3
CAISTRQGLSYNEQFF
TGTGCCATCAGTACTCGACAGGGGCTGAGCTACAATGAGCAGTTCTTC
>TRBJ2-6|TRBD1|NA|TRBV29-1
CSVGQGGRSGANVLTF
TGCAGCGTTGGACAGGGCGGCCGCTCTGGGGCCAACGTCCTGACTTTC
>TRBJ2-1|TRBD1|NA|TRBV29-1
CSVEQGADNEQFF
TGCAGCGTTGAACAGGGGGCAGACAATGAGCAGTTCTTC
>TRBJ1-1|NA|NA|TRBV5-1
CASSLSGVSTEAFF
TGCGCCAGCAGCTTATCGGGGGTCAGCACTGAAGCTTTCTTT
>TRBJ2-1|TRBD2|NA|TRBV5-5
CASSLSGTTYNEQFF
TGTGCCAGCAGCTTGAGCGGGACCACCTACAATGAGCAGTTCTTC
>TRBJ2-1|NA|NA|TRBV7-7
CASSPSPLASYNEQFF
TGTGCCAGCAGCCCATCTCCACTAGCCTCCTACAATGAGCAGTTCTTC
>TRBJ2-7|TRBD2|NA|TRBV4-1
CASSHPIAGGTYEQYF
TGCGCCAGCAGCCACCCAATAGCGGGAGGAACCTACGAGCAGTACTTC
>TRBJ2-7|TRBD2|NA|TRBV4-1
CASSPGGAVSSYEQYF
TGCGCCAGCAGCCCGGGAGGGGCGGTATCCTCCTACGAGCAGTACTTC
>TRBJ1-1|NA|NA|TRBV28
CASSLRRGVAFF
TGTGCCAGCAGTTTAAGGAGGGGAGTTGCTTTCTTT
>TRBJ1-2|TRBD1|NA|TRBV6-1
CASSELTGPNYGYTF
TGTGCCAGCAGTGAGTTGACAGGGCCCAACTATGGCTACACCTTC
>TRBJ1-5|NA|NA|TRBV27
CASRGGGNQPQHF
TGTGCCAGCAGAGGGGGGGGCAATCAGCCCCAGCATTTT
>TRBJ2-7|TRBD2|once|TRBV27
CASSRRVAGSDEQYF
TGTGCCAGCAGCCGCCGGGTAGCGGGCTCGGACGAGCAGTACTTC
>TRBJ2-2|TRBD2|NA|TRBV10-3
CAITATSGSLGTGELFF
TGTGCCATCACTGCGACTAGCGGGAGCCTCGGGACCGGGGAGCTGTTTTTT
>TRBJ2-2|NA|NA|TRBV15
CATNPTSNTGELFF
TGTGCCACCAACCCGACTAGTAACACCGGGGAGCTGTTTTTT
>TRBJ2-5|TRBD1|NA|TRBV5-1
CASSLVAGGFSETQYF
TGCGCCAGCAGCTTGGTCGCAGGGGGCTTCTCGGAGACCCAGTACTTC
>TRBJ2-7|TRBD1|NA|TRBV5-1
CASSYSGTGSTYEQYF
TGCGCCAGCAGCTACTCAGGGACAGGGAGTACGTACGAGCAGTACTTC
>TRBJ2-1|TRBD2|NA|TRBV28
CASSLPASGQGGQFF
TGTGCCAGCAGTTTACCCGCTAGCGGCCAGGGTGGGCAGTTCTTC
>TRBJ2-5|NA|NA|TRBV18
CASSPGQETQYF
TGTGCCAGCTCACCCGGTCAAGAGACCCAGTACTTC
>TRBJ1-1|TRBD1|once|TRBV28
CASSFGQTGEAFF
TGTGCCAGCAGTTTTGGCCAGACAGGGGAAGCTTTCTTT
>TRBJ2-7|NA|NA|TRBV10-3
CAIRETPGHSSYEQYF
TGTGCCATCAGAGAAACACCGGGACACAGCTCCTACGAGCAGTACTTC
>TRBJ2-4|NA|NA|TRBV13
CASSNAGPTRIQYF
TGTGCCAGCAGCAACGCCGGGCCTACTAGAATTCAGTACTTC
>TRBJ2-7|NA|NA|TRBV5-1
CASRLAGGPYEQYF
TGCGCCAGCAGACTAGCAGGGGGTCCCTACGAGCAGTACTTC
>TRBJ2-2|NA|NA|TRBV11-2
CASSLPRGNTGELFF
TGTGCCAGCAGCCTACCGCGGGGGAACACCGGGGAGCTGTTTTTT
>TRBJ2-7|TRBD2|NA|TRBV27
CASSLLAGVRAYEQYF
TGTGCCAGCAGTTTATTAGCGGGAGTTCGGGCCTACGAGCAGTACTTC
>TRBJ1-3|NA|NA|TRBV10-2
CASSVGRGNTIYF
TGCGCCAGCAGTGTAGGAAGAGGGAACACCATATATTTT
>TRBJ1-3|TRBD1|few|TRBV5-1
CASSLRTGEGNTIYF
TGCGCCAGCAGCTTAAGGACAGGGGAGGGAAACACCATATATTTT
>TRBJ2-7|TRBD2|NA|TRBV30
CAWSGGASGSWEQYF
TGTGCCTGGAGTGGAGGAGCTAGCGGGAGTTGGGAGCAGTACTTC
>TRBJ2-4|NA|few|TRBV2
CASSGMGAGNIQYF
TGTGCCAGCAGTGGCATGGGGGCGGGAAACATTCAGTACTTC
>TRBJ1-1|NA|NA|TRBV19
CASSLTQAKGGNTEAFF
TGTGCCAGTAGTTTAACTCAGGCTAAGGGAGGGAACACTGAAGCTTTCTTT
>TRBJ2-5|NA|NA|TRBV27
CASSKEDSRQETQYF
TGTGCCAGCAGCAAAGAAGACAGTCGTCAAGAGACCCAGTACTTC
>TRBJ1-3|NA|once|TRBV28
CAATPQGLRGNTIYF
TGTGCCGCGACCCCTCAGGGATTGAGGGGAAACACCATATATTTT
>TRBJ2-7|NA|once|TRBV5-1
CASSLQSRSYEQYF
TGCGCCAGCAGCTTGCAGTCCCGCTCCTACGAGCAGTACTTC
>TRBJ2-3|NA|NA|TRBV4-2
CASSQTGTDTQYF
TGTGCCAGCAGCCAAACGGGCACAGATACGCAGTATTTT
>TRBJ2-7|NA|NA|TRBV7-8
CASSLGGLARLSYEQYF
TGTGCCAGCAGCTTAGGAGGGCTAGCGCGACTCTCCTACGAGCAGTACTTC
>TRBJ1-1|TRBD1|NA|TRBV4-1
CASSQGQGITEAFF
TGCGCCAGCAGCCAGGGACAGGGGATCACTGAAGCTTTCTTT